Listed below are T cell receptor beta chains from one sample, sequenced in a study of T cell responses to AZD1222 COVID-19 vaccine. TCRdb keeps only in-frame clones here, not all; method: immunoSEQ multiplex PCR. This repertoire shows about 160,000 clones, roughly 90% found once; its top ten account for 5.5%. This specimen was peripheral blood, taken on day 0 of AZD1222 vaccination. The receptors here all came from an adult in good health. Each CDR3 is given with its conserved first and last residue. The order of the fields is D gene, J gene, clone size, V gene, CDR3 DNA, CDR3 protein. D genes are given only for firm matches. The size of a clone is reported for some rows only, either as once, few or many, or as a class for expanded clones.

d_call: TRBD1
j_call: TRBJ1-2
clone_size: NA
v_call: TRBV9
cdr3_nt: TGTGCCAGCAGCGTAGGGGAAACAGGGGGTCGGTATGGCTACACCTTC
cdr3_aa: CASSVGETGGRYGYTF

d_call: TRBD2
j_call: TRBJ2-1
clone_size: NA
v_call: TRBV4-2
cdr3_nt: TGTGCCAGCAGCCGGCGCGCGGGGGGGCAGGGAAATGAGCAGTTCTTC
cdr3_aa: CASSRRAGGQGNEQFF

d_call: TRBD2
j_call: TRBJ2-2
clone_size: NA
v_call: TRBV6-2/TRBV6-3
cdr3_nt: TGTGCCAGCAGTTTGCTGGCGGGAGGGATCACCGGGGAGCTGTTTTTT
cdr3_aa: CASSLLAGGITGELFF

d_call: NA
j_call: TRBJ2-7
clone_size: NA
v_call: TRBV28
cdr3_nt: TGTGCCAGCAGTTCTTCTAGGGCCCGTGAGTCCTACGAGCAGTACTTC
cdr3_aa: CASSSSRARESYEQYF

d_call: NA
j_call: TRBJ1-5
clone_size: few
v_call: TRBV2
cdr3_nt: TGTGCCAGCAGCACCTTGGACAGTCCGCCCCAGCATTTT
cdr3_aa: CASSTLDSPPQHF

d_call: NA
j_call: TRBJ1-2
clone_size: once
v_call: TRBV15
cdr3_nt: TGTGCCACCAGCAGAGAGGACAATTCCGGGGGGAACTATGGCTACACCTTC
cdr3_aa: CATSREDNSGGNYGYTF

d_call: NA
j_call: TRBJ1-1
clone_size: NA
v_call: TRBV7-9
cdr3_nt: TGTGCCAGCAGCTCCCTTATAGGGGGCACTGAAGCTTTCTTT
cdr3_aa: CASSSLIGGTEAFF

d_call: NA
j_call: TRBJ2-1
clone_size: NA
v_call: TRBV4-3
cdr3_nt: TGCGCCAGCAGCCAAGATACCGGGGCCGCCCTTACTAATGAGCAGTTCTTC
cdr3_aa: CASSQDTGAALTNEQFF

d_call: TRBD1
j_call: TRBJ1-1
clone_size: NA
v_call: TRBV5-8
cdr3_nt: TGTGCCAGCAGAGTTGACAGGGGTAGGACTGAAGCTTTCTTT
cdr3_aa: CASRVDRGRTEAFF

d_call: NA
j_call: TRBJ2-7
clone_size: once
v_call: TRBV5-4
cdr3_nt: TGTGCCAGCAGCTCCCGGGGAGGTCCCTACGAGCAGTACTTC
cdr3_aa: CASSSRGGPYEQYF

d_call: NA
j_call: TRBJ1-6
clone_size: NA
v_call: TRBV5-5
cdr3_nt: TGTGCCAGCAGCTTGGCCGGTCGTGAGAATTCACCCCTCCACTTT
cdr3_aa: CASSLAGRENSPLHF

d_call: NA
j_call: TRBJ2-5
clone_size: NA
v_call: TRBV7-2
cdr3_nt: TGTGCCAGCAGCTATGGCGGTTCACAAGAGACCCAGTACTTC
cdr3_aa: CASSYGGSQETQYF

d_call: TRBD1
j_call: TRBJ1-6
clone_size: NA
v_call: TRBV6-5
cdr3_nt: TGTGCCAGCAGTTCATTTACAGGGGCGGAAGATTCACCCCTCCACTTT
cdr3_aa: CASSSFTGAEDSPLHF